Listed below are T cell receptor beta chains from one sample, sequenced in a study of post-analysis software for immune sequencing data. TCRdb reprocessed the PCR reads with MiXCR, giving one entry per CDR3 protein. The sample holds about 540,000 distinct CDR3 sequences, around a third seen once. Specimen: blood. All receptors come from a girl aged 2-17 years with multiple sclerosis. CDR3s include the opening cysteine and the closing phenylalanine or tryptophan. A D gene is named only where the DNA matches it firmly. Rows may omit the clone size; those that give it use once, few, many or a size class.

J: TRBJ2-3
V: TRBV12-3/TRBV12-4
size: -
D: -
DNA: TGTGCCAGCAGGGACACAGATATGCAGTATTTT
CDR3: CASRDTDMQYF

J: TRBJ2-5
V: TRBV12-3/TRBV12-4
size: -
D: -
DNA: TGTGCCAGCAGTGACACGTGGGGGGCGCGCGAGACCCAGTACTTC
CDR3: CASSDTWGARETQYF

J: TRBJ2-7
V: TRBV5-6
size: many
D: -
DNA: TGTGCCAGCAGCTTGGGCCGGAACTACGAGCAGTACTTC
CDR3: CASSLGRNYEQYF

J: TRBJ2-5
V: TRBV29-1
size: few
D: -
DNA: TGCAGCAGTCGGTCGGGTGGAGAGACCCAGTACTTC
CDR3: CSSRSGGETQYF

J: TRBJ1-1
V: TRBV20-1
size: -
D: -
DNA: TGCAGTGCTACAGAAAGCGGTGGAGGTATGAACACTGAAGCTTTCTTT
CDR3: CSATESGGGMNTEAFF

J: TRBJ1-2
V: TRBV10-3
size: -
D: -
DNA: TGTGCCATCAGTGAGTCGACTCCTAGCTATGGCTACACCTTC
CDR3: CAISESTPSYGYTF

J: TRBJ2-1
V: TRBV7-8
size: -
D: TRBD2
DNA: TGTGCCAGCCCCGGACTAGCGGGGGACAATGAGCAGTTCTTC
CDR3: CASPGLAGDNEQFF

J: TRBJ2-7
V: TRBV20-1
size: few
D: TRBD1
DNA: TGCAGTGCTAGAGCCTCCGGGACAGGTTCCCCCTACGAGCAGTACTTC
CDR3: CSARASGTGSPYEQYF

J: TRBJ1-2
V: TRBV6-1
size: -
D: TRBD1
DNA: TGTGCCAGCAGCAGGGGGTCTGCCCTCTATGGCTACACCTTC
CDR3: CASSRGSALYGYTF

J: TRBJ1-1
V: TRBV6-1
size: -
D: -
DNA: TGTGCCAGCAGTGAAGCGGTTCAGGGTGAGGCTTTCTTT
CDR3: CASSEAVQGEAFF

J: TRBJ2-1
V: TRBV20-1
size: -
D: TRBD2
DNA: TGCAGTGCTAGACCTACTAATCCGGGACTAGCGGGGGGGCCCCTCTACAATGAGCAGTTCTTC
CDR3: CSARPTNPGLAGGPLYNEQFF

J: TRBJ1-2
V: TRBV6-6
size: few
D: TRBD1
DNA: TGTGCCAGCAGTTATGGGACAGGGGCTAATGGCTACACCTTC
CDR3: CASSYGTGANGYTF

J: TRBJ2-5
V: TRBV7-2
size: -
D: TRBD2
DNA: TGTGCCAGCAGCTGGACTAGCGGGGGGTCCAATGGGCAGTACTTC
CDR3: CASSWTSGGSNGQYF

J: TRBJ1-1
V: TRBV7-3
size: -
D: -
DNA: TGTGCCAGCAGCGCCAGTCTCGGGCGTGACACTGAAGTTTTCTTT
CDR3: CASSASLGRDTEVFF